This TCR beta chain comes out of a study of blood T cell repertoires in COVID-19. Overall study context: The United States, Italy and Spain supplied acute and convalescent COVID-19 samples. PBMCs, B-cell-depleted T cells, or T cells provided the cDNA or gDNA that made up the material.

In the original analysis: Nucleated cell counts were estimated from reference gene primer amplification. Assay used: immunoSEQ multiplex PCR; TCRdb lists only in-frame clones, some missing. V and J calls and clone size come straight from that table; D and trimming were deduced from the DNA. The sample holds tens of thousands of clones, approximately 80% seen once. CDR1 and CDR2 (germline): KGHSH, LQKENI. This CDR3 contains 14 residues. The ends were cut back, 3 bases at V and 1 base at J, with 9 bases in the middle. Sequencing used peripheral blood. The chain links TRBV18 to TRBJ1-1; a possible D gene is TRBD1 (6 bases). The TCR comes from a woman aged 55-70 years with acute or convalescent COVID-19. The DNA for the CDR3 is TGTGCCAGCTCACCCTGGGGGCAGAACACTGAAGCTTTCTTT. Its translation is CASSPWGQNTEAFF.